The clone carrying this TCR beta chain was detected a few times. Researchers generated TCR beta cDNA from approximately 0.55 ug of total RNA, relying on a constant-region primer. Libraries of TCR beta came from three nested multiplex PCR rounds with slightly modified ARM-PCR. TRBV1-TRBV30 forward primers paired with a C-beta reverse primer were used in the first two PCR rounds, which ran roughly 10 cycles each. TCRdb ran MiXCR on the multiplex PCR reads and lists one entry per CDR3 protein. The table lists 310,000 or so distinct CDR3 sequences, about three fifths of them singletons. These data come from a study of tumor-infiltrating lymphocytes in primary liver carcinoma. Whole-study context: Patients were men and women aged 30 to 69 years.

It was unsorted whole blood that yielded blood RNA, and germline DNA was also extracted. Chronic HBV infection affected patients, none of whom had received treatment. In advance of surgery, around 4 milliliters of peripheral blood were collected. Germline loops: CDR1 SGHTS, CDR2 YDEGEE. This CDR3 spans 21 amino acids. The junction had 18 bases not matched to a gene; V was cut back by 0 bases and J by 0 bases. The sample was peripheral blood. The V call is TRBV5-8, the J call TRBJ2-1; 7 nucleotides match TRBD1. This receptor was obtained from a woman in her twenties or thirties with primary liver carcinoma and hepatitis B virus infection. CDR3 nucleotide sequence: TGTGCCAGCAGCTTGGCACGGGGACAACCGGGACAGAGAAGCTCCTACAATGAGCAGTTCTTC. Protein sequence: CASSLARGQPGQRSSYNEQFF.